The T cell receptor (beta chain) described here comes from a study of blood T cell repertoires in COVID-19. Study-wide context: Italy, Spain and the United States were the sources of the convalescent and acute COVID-19 samples.

Repertoires were generated with immunoSEQ multiplex PCR, while TCRdb's copy carries only in-frame clones and drops some. The profile shows about 360,000 clones, around 88% of them singletons. Regarding this clone: At one end, the junction sequence differs from germline, possibly due to a read error.

Germline V CDR1 and CDR2: MGHRA, YSYEKL. The CDR3 covers 13 residues. The sequence derives from a woman aged 55-70 years with COVID-19, enrolled during active disease. The sequenced sample was peripheral blood. The rearrangement uses TRBV4-1 and TRBJ1-1; 11 bases match TRBD1. As DNA, the CDR3 is TGCGCCAGCAGCCAAGATAAGGGGGACAGGGGGGTCTTT. Its translation: CASSQDKGDRGVF.